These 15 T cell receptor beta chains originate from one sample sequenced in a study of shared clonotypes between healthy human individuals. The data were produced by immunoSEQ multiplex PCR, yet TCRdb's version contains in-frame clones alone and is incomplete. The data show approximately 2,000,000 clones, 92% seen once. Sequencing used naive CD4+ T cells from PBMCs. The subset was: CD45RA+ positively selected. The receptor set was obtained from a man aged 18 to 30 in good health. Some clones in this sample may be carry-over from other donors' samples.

In DNA form, the CDR3 reads TGTGCCAGCAGTGAAGGGATAAGTCAGCCCCAGCATTTT. This translates into CASSEGISQPQHF. The genes are TRBV2 and TRBJ1-5; no clear D gene. The germline CDR1 and CDR2 sequences are SNHLY and FYNNEI. This CDR3 has 13 amino acids. Trimming left V 1 base short and J 6 bases short, with 7 bases between. The complete variable domain, with remaining parts taken from reference TRBV2 and TRBJ1-5, reads EPEVTQTPSHQVTQMGQEVILRCVPISNHLYFYWYRQILGQKVEFLVSFYNNEISEKSEIFDDQFSVERPDGSNFTLKIRSTKLEDSAMYFCASSEGISQPQHFGDGTRLSIL.

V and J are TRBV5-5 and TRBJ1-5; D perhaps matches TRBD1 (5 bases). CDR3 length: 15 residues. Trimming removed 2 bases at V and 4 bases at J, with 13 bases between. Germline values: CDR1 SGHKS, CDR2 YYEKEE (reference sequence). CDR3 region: CASSFGAAGNQPQHF. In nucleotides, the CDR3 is TGTGCCAGCAGCTTCGGTGCGGCAGGGAATCAGCCCCAGCATTTT.

This chain's CDR3 is CASSWEGEKLFF. The CDR3 DNA follows: TGTGCCAGCAGCTGGGAAGGGGAAAAACTGTTTTTT. The gene calls are TRBV2 and TRBJ1-4; the D is unclear. Germline CDR1 reads SNHLY; CDR2 reads FYNNEI. The CDR3 covers 12 residues. V was cut by 6 bases and J by 8 bases, with 10 bases left in between.

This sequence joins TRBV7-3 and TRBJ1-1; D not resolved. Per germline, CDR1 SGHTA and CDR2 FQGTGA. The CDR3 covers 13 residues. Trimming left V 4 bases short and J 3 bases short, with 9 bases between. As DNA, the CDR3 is TGTGCCAGCAGCTCCCGAGGACACACTGAAGCTTTCTTT. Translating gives CASSSRGHTEAFF.

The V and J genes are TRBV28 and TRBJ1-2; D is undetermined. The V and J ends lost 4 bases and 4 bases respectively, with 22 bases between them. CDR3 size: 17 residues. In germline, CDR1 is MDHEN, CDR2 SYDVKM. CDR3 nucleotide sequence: TGTGCCAGCAGTTCGTTTCCGGGAGATACCGTGACCTATGGCTACACCTTC. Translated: CASSSFPGDTVTYGYTF.

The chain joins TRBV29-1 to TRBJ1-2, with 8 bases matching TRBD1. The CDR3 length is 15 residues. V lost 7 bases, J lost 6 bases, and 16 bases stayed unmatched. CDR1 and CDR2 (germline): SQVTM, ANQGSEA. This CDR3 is CSAFTGTGGFDGYTF. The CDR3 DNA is TGCAGCGCGTTTACCGGGACAGGAGGGTTTGATGGCTACACCTTC.

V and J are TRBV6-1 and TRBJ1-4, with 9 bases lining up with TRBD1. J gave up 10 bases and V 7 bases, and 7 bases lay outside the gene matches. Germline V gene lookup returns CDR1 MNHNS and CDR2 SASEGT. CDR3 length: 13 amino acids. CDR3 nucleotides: TGTGCCAGCATCAACGGACAGGGGCGAAAACTGTTTTTT. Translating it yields CASINGQGRKLFF.

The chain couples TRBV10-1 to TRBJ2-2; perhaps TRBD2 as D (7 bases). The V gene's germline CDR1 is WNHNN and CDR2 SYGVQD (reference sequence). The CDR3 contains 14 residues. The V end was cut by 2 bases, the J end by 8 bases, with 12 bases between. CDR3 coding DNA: TGCGCCAGCAGTGAGACGGGGGGCTCGGGGGAGCTGTTTTTT. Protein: CASSETGGSGELFF.

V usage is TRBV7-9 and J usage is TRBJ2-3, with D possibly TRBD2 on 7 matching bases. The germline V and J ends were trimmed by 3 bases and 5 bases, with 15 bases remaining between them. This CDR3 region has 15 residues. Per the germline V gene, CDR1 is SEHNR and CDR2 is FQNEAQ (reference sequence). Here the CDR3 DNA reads TGTGCCAGCAGCTTGGGGGCGGGAGTACGAGATACGCAGTATTTT. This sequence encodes CASSLGAGVRDTQYF.

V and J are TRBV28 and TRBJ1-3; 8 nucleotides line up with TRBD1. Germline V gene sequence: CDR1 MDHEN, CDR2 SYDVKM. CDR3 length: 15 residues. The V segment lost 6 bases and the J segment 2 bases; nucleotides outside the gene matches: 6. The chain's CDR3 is CASSPGGMTGNTIYF. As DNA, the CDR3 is TGTGCCAGCAGCCCAGGGGGCATGACTGGAAACACCATATATTTT.

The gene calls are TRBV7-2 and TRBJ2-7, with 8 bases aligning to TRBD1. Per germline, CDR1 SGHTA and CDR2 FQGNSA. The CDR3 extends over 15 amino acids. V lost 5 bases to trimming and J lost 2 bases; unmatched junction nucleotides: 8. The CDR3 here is CASSPVTGATYEQYF. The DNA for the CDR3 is TGTGCCAGCAGCCCAGTGACAGGGGCTACCTACGAGCAGTACTTC.

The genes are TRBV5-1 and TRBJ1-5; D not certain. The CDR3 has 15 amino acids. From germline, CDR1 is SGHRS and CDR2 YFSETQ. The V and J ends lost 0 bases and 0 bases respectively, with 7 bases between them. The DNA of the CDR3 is TGCGCCAGCAGCTTGGCCCCCGATAGCAATCAGCCCCAGCATTTT. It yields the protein CASSLAPDSNQPQHF.

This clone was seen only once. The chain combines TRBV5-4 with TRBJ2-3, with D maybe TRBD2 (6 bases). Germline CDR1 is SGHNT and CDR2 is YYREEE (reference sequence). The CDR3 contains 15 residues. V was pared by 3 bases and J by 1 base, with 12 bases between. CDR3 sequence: CASSSKGRRTDTQYF. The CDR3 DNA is TGTGCCAGCAGCTCAAAGGGGAGGCGCACAGATACGCAGTATTTT.

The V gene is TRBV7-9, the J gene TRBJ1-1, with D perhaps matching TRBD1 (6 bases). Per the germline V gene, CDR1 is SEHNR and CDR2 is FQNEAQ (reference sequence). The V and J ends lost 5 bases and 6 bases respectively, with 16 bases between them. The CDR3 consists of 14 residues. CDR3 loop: CASSLPGQLAEAFF. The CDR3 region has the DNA TGTGCCAGCAGCCTTCCCGGACAGCTCGCTGAAGCTTTCTTT.

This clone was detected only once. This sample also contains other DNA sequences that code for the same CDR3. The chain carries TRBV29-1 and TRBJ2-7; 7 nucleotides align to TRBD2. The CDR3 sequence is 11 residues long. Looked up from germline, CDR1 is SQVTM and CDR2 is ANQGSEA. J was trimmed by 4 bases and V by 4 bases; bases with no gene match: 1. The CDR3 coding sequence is TGCAGCGTTGCGGGAGGTTACGAGCAGTACTTC. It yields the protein CSVAGGYEQYF.